These 30 T cell receptor beta chains originate from one sample sequenced in a study of T cells after yellow fever vaccination. TCRdb reanalysed the 5' RACE reads using MiXCR and keeps one entry per CDR3 protein. The table lists fewer than 500,000 distinct CDR3 sequences, around 20% of them singletons. The sample was PBMCs, taken before the yellow fever booster vaccination. The receptors come from a man aged 18 to 35 who received the YFV17D yellow fever vaccine.

The J gene is TRBJ1-5, the V gene TRBV6-2 or TRBV6-3; D gene ambiguous. CDR1 and CDR2 from the germline V gene are MNHEY and SVGEGT. The V and J ends lost 2 bases and 3 bases respectively, with 8 bases between them. The length of the CDR3 is 14 residues. This CDR3 reads CASSYDNLNQPQHF. CDR3 nucleotide sequence: TGTGCCAGCAGTTACGATAACCTCAATCAGCCCCAGCATTTT.

The chain combines TRBV4-1 with TRBJ1-5, with D possibly being TRBD1 (5 bases). V was cut by 2 bases and J by 3 bases, with 11 bases left in between. This CDR3 is built from 15 residues. Germline CDR1 reads MGHRA; CDR2 reads YSYEKL. CDR3 coding DNA: TGCGCCAGCAGCCAATCGGGACGGTCCAATCAGCCCCAGCATTTT. It is translated as CASSQSGRSNQPQHF.

V usage is TRBV7-3 and J usage is TRBJ2-2; D may be TRBD1 (5 bases). This CDR3 contains 19 residues. Germline V gene sequence: CDR1 SGHTA, CDR2 FQGTGA. The V gene lost 2 bases and the J gene lost 4 bases, with 23 bases spanning the gap. CDR3 in DNA: TGTGCCAGCAGCTTAGACAGTCTGTTAAGGGGTGACGGCACCGGGGAGCTGTTTTTT. Its translation: CASSLDSLLRGDGTGELFF.

This clonotype occurred a few times. The J gene is TRBJ2-3, the V gene TRBV12-3 or TRBV12-4; D tentatively fits TRBD1 or TRBD2 (6 bases each). The CDR3 has 14 residues. V was trimmed by 8 bases and J by 4 bases, leaving 16 bases between them. CDR3 protein: CASRVGGMADTQYF. The CDR3 DNA reads TGTGCCAGCCGGGTAGGGGGGATGGCAGATACGCAGTATTTT.

This clonotype was seen ten or more times. The J gene is TRBJ2-1, the V gene TRBV5-1; TRBD2 agrees at 11 bases. The V gene's germline CDR1 is SGHRS and CDR2 YFSETQ. The CDR3 has 16 residues. V lost 4 bases and J lost 4; bases outside the gene matches: 7. This CDR3 is CASSLTRTSGYNEQFF. The CDR3 DNA sequence: TGCGCCAGCAGCCTCACGCGGACTAGCGGGTACAATGAGCAGTTCTTC.

The gene calls are TRBV12-3 or TRBV12-4 and TRBJ2-5; 8 bases fit TRBD2. CDR3 length: 16 amino acids. Trimming removed 6 bases from V and 0 bases from J; junction bases left unmatched: 9. DNA for the CDR3: TGTGCCAGCAGACTCGGACTAGCAGACTACCAAGAGACCCAGTACTTC. Residues: CASRLGLADYQETQYF.

V is TRBV3-1 and J is TRBJ2-7; perhaps TRBD1 as D (5 bases). The V end was cut by 3 bases, the J end by 12 bases, with 12 bases between. CDR1 is LGHDT, CDR2 YNNKEL, per germline (reference sequence). The CDR3 length is 11 residues. CDR3 DNA: TGTGCCAGCAGCCAGGGGCCTTATCTGTACTTC. Protein: CASSQGPYLYF.

This clonotype was seen a handful of times. The chain carries TRBV5-1 and TRBJ2-3; TRBD2 matches at 11 bases. The V and J ends lost 0 bases and 2 bases, in that order; junction bases with no gene match: 2. The CDR3 spans 16 residues. Per the germline V gene, CDR1 is SGHRS and CDR2 is YFSETQ. This CDR3 reads CASSLGLAGPTDTQYF. CDR3 in DNA: TGCGCCAGCAGCTTGGGACTAGCGGGGCCCACAGATACGCAGTATTTT.

This clonotype was counted between two and nine times. This chain joins TRBV12-3 or TRBV12-4 and TRBJ2-3; D unclear. The V gene lost 0 bases and the J gene lost 4 bases, with 14 bases spanning the gap. The CDR3 totals 16 residues. CDR3 nucleotide sequence: TGTGCCAGCAGTTTAGCTCCGGCCTCGCGCCCAGATACGCAGTATTTT. This encodes CASSLAPASRPDTQYF.

This clonotype was seen a few times. The chain employs TRBV6-5 and TRBJ1-1, with D possibly being TRBD1 (6 bases). Trimming shortened V by 8 bases and J by 1 base, and 11 bases separated the two germline ends. This CDR3 region has 13 residues. Germline assignment: CDR1 MNHEY and CDR2 SVGAGI. The CDR3 nucleotides are TGTGCCAGCGACAGGACAGCGAACACTGAAGCTTTCTTT. Protein sequence: CASDRTANTEAFF.

A few counts support this clonotype. The V call is TRBV7-9, the J call TRBJ1-1, with TRBD1 matching over 9 bases. The CDR3 has 15 amino acids. Germline values: CDR1 SEHNR, CDR2 FQNEAQ (reference sequence). The ends lost 7 bases at V and 5 bases at J; junction bases unmatched: 11. CDR3 DNA sequence: TGTGCCAGCAACCGAGTTACAGGGGGCCGGACTGAAGCTTTCTTT. Protein product: CASNRVTGGRTEAFF.

This clonotype was detected only a few times. This chain uses TRBV10-3 with TRBJ2-2; D assignment may be TRBD1 or TRBD2 (6 bases each). Germline V CDR1 and CDR2: ENHRY, SYGVKD. Trimming shortened V by 0 bases and J by 8 bases, and 19 bases separated the two germline ends. This CDR3 is built from 17 residues. In DNA, the CDR3 is TGTGCCATCAGTGAGTCCAAGGGGGGCCGCTTCCGAGGGGAGCTGTTTTTT. Protein: CAISESKGGRFRGELFF.

This clonotype turned up a few times. The chain employs TRBV12-3 or TRBV12-4 and TRBJ2-3; weak D call: TRBD1 (6 bases). The V gene lost 5 bases and the J gene lost 1 base, with 13 bases spanning the gap. The CDR3 runs to 15 residues. The chain's CDR3 is CASSQLGGGTDTQYF. The CDR3 DNA reads TGTGCCAGCAGTCAACTAGGGGGTGGCACAGATACGCAGTATTTT.

The V call is TRBV6-5, the J call TRBJ1-2, with D perhaps TRBD1 (6 bases). Germline CDR1 reads MNHEY; CDR2 reads SVGAGI. This CDR3 contains 14 residues. V was shortened by 6 bases and J by 6 bases, with 17 bases between the two germline ends. The DNA of the CDR3 is TGTGCCAGCAGGCCGAGAACAGGGATTGATGGCTACACCTTC. It translates to CASRPRTGIDGYTF.

This chain connects TRBV20-1 to TRBJ2-7, with D unresolved. The CDR3 spans 10 residues. The germline V and J ends were trimmed by 5 bases and 5 bases, with 7 bases remaining between them. Per the germline V gene, CDR1 is DFQATT and CDR2 is SNEGSKA (reference sequence). CDR3 in amino acids: CSALSHEQYV. The CDR3 coding sequence is TGCAGTGCTCTATCCCACGAGCAGTACGTC.

The CDR3 DNA follows: TGTGCCAGCAGTCGAGGACAGGGGGACACAGATACGCAGTATTTT. Protein sequence: CASSRGQGDTDTQYF. V and J are TRBV4-2 and TRBJ2-3, with 10 positions matching TRBD1. CDR3 length equals 15 residues. The ends lost 6 bases at V and 2 bases at J; junction bases unmatched: 5. The germline CDR1 and CDR2 sequences are LGHNA and YNFKEQ.

V gene TRBV10-3 combines with J gene TRBJ2-2; 10 positions agree with TRBD1. The germline CDR1 and CDR2 sequences are ENHRY and SYGVKD. V shed 3 bases, J shed 4 bases, and the junction held 2 bases outside the gene matches. The CDR3 runs to 15 residues. The CDR3 is CAISEGTGATGELFF. Here the CDR3 DNA reads TGTGCCATCAGTGAAGGGACAGGGGCCACCGGGGAGCTGTTTTTT.

This clonotype was detected ten times or more. The CDR3 DNA reads TGTGCCAGCAGCTTAGTTTCCAGGGAGGGACACTACGAGCAGTACGTC. This codes for CASSLVSREGHYEQYV. The V call is TRBV7-9, the J call TRBJ2-7; TRBD2 might be the D (7 bases). The V end lost 1 base, the J end lost 3 bases, and 16 bases lay between the germline ends. Per the germline V gene, CDR1 is SEHNR and CDR2 is FQNEAQ (reference sequence). The CDR3 has 16 amino acids.

V and J are TRBV6-5 and TRBJ2-2; possibly TRBD1 for D (5 bases). V lost 4 bases and J 6 bases, leaving 12 bases between the germline ends. The germline V gene has CDR1 MNHEY and CDR2 SVGAGI. The CDR3 runs to 14 residues. The CDR3 reads CASSSTRVAGELFF. DNA for the CDR3: TGTGCCAGCAGTTCCACCAGGGTTGCCGGGGAGCTGTTTTTT.

The chain recombines TRBV11-2 with TRBJ1-3; no definite D call. Germline V gene sequence: CDR1 SGHAT, CDR2 FQNNGV. V dropped 3 bases and J dropped 0 bases, with 12 bases sitting between them. This CDR3 is built from 16 residues. Written as DNA, the CDR3 is TGTGCCAGCAGCTTGAATGTCGGAAGCTCTGGAAACACCATATATTTT. Translation: CASSLNVGSSGNTIYF.

The chain has TRBV6-2 or TRBV6-3 and TRBJ1-2; 7 nucleotides line up with TRBD1. V shed 8 bases and J 4 bases; nucleotides not matched to a gene: 13. The CDR3 runs 15 residues. CDR1 and CDR2 (germline): MNHEY, SVGEGT. CDR3 coding DNA: TGTGCCAGCGGAGAACGGGACAGACCGATCTATGGCTACACCTTC. Protein: CASGERDRPIYGYTF.

The chain carries TRBV2 and TRBJ2-3; D is perhaps TRBD2 (6 bases). This CDR3 is 14 amino acids long. V lost 3 bases and J 6 bases, leaving 13 bases between the germline ends. CDR1 is SNHLY and CDR2 is FYNNEI in the germline V gene. CDR3 in amino acids: CASSDWGDGDTQYF. The CDR3 coding sequence is TGTGCCAGCAGTGACTGGGGGGACGGTGATACGCAGTATTTT.

V gene TRBV24-1 combines with J gene TRBJ2-2, with TRBD1 matching 7 bases. This CDR3 comprises 13 residues. Unmatched junction bases numbered 3, after V lost 7 bases and J lost 5 bases. Looked up from germline, CDR1 is KGHDR and CDR2 is SFDVKD. CDR3 residues: CATRGTATGELFF. CDR3 coding DNA: TGTGCCACCAGAGGGACAGCGACCGGGGAGCTGTTTTTT.

The rearrangement joins TRBV6-1 to TRBJ2-1; TRBD2 matches at 11 bases. Germline lookup yields CDR1 MNHNS and CDR2 SASEGT. The CDR3 length is 16 residues. The V and J ends lost 7 bases and 7 bases, in that order; junction bases with no gene match: 12. CDR3 protein: CASIRMAASGGNEQFF. The CDR3, as DNA: TGTGCCAGCATCCGAATGGCGGCTAGCGGGGGGAATGAGCAGTTCTTC.

V gene TRBV29-1 combines with J gene TRBJ2-1; 12 bases fit TRBD2. The CDR3 is 14 residues long. From germline, CDR1 is SQVTM and CDR2 ANQGSEA. Losses at the gene ends were 1 base for V and 9 bases for J; bases not matched to a gene: 4. In nucleotides, the CDR3 is TGCAGCGTTGAAGCGACTAGCGGGGGTCGTGAGCAGTTCTTC. This gives the protein CSVEATSGGREQFF.

The V gene is TRBV5-6, the J gene TRBJ2-7; no clear D. V lost 0 bases to trimming and J lost 2 bases, with 6 bases between them. Germline values: CDR1 SGHDT, CDR2 YYEEEE. The CDR3 extends over 13 amino acids. The CDR3 protein is CASSLADTYEQYV. The CDR3 DNA reads TGTGCCAGCAGCTTGGCAGATACCTACGAGCAGTACGTC.

This clonotype appeared many times. The chain uses TRBV12-3 or TRBV12-4 and TRBJ1-1; weak D call: TRBD1 (5 bases). This CDR3 contains 14 residues. Trimming cost V 3 bases and J 2 bases, with 10 bases left between them. CDR3 residues: CASSFRQGNTEAFF. The CDR3, as DNA: TGTGCCAGCAGTTTCCGGCAGGGTAACACTGAAGCTTTCTTT.

This clonotype came up a few times. This sequence joins TRBV7-3 and TRBJ2-1; TRBD1 matches 7 bases. The trim removed 4 bases at V and 4 bases at J, leaving 10 bases unmatched. CDR1 is SGHTA, CDR2 FQGTGA, per germline. This CDR3 region has 16 residues. The CDR3 loop is CASSSRGQDSYNEQFF. As DNA, the CDR3 is TGTGCCAGCAGCTCACGCGGACAGGACTCTTACAATGAGCAGTTCTTC.

The table lists this clonotype with a few counts. This chain connects TRBV24-1 to TRBJ2-3; D gene uncertain. V lost 4 bases and J 1 base, leaving 11 bases between the germline ends. The length of the CDR3 is 15 residues. Germline V gene data show CDR1 as KGHDR and CDR2 as SFDVKD. CDR3 region: CATSDPLAGTDTQYF. As DNA, the CDR3 is TGTGCCACCAGTGACCCCCTCGCGGGCACAGATACGCAGTATTTT.

The CDR3 sequence is CASSYSIQDTGELFF. In nucleotides, the CDR3 is TGTGCCAGCAGTTACTCGATCCAGGACACCGGGGAGCTGTTTTTT. This rearrangement joins TRBV6-6 to TRBJ2-2; D not certain. The V gene lost 0 bases and the J gene lost 3 bases, with 8 bases spanning the gap. In germline, CDR1 is MNHNY, CDR2 SVGAGI (reference sequence). This CDR3 contains 15 residues.